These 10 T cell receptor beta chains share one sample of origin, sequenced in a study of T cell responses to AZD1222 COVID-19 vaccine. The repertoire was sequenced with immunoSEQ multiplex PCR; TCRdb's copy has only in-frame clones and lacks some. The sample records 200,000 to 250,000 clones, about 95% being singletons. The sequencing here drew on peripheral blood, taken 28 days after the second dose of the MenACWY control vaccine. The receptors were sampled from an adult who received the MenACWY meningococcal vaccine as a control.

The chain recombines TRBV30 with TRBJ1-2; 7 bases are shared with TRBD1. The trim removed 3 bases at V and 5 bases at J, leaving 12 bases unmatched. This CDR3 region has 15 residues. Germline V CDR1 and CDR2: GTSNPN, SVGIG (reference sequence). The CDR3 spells CAWSPDTGQSYGYTF. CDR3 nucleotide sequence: TGTGCCTGGAGCCCCGATACGGGACAGTCTTATGGCTACACCTTC.

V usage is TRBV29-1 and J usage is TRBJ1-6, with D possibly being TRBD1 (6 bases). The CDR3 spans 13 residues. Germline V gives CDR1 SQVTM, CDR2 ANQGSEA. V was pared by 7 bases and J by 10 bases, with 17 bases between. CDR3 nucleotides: TGCAGCGCGGCAGGGGACGGGGGATCACCCCTCCACTTT. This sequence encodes CSAAGDGGSPLHF.

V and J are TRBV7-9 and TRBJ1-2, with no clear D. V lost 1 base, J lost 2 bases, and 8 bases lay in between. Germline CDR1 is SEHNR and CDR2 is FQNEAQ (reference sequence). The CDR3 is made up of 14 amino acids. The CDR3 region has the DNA TGTGCCAGCAGCTTAGGGGCGGAAAACTATGGCTACACCTTC. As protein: CASSLGAENYGYTF.

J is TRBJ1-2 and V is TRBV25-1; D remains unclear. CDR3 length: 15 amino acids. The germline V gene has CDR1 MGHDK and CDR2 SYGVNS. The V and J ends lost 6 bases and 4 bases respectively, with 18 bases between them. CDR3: CASSLWTDGSYGYTF. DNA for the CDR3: TGTGCCAGCAGCCTCTGGACGGACGGGTCCTATGGCTACACCTTC.

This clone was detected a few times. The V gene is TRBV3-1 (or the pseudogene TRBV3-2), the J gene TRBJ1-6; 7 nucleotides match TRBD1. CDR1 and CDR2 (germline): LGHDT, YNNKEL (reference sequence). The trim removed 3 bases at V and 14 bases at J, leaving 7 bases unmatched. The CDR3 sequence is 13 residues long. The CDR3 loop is CASSHLDRPALHF. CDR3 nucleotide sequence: TGTGCCAGCAGCCACCTGGACAGGCCGGCCCTCCACTTT.

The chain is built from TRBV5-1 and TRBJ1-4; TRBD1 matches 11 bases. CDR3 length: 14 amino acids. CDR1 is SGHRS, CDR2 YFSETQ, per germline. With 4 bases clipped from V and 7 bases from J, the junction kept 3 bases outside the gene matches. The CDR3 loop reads CASSEGQGAEKLFF. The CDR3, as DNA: TGCGCCAGCAGCGAAGGACAGGGGGCTGAAAAACTGTTTTTT.

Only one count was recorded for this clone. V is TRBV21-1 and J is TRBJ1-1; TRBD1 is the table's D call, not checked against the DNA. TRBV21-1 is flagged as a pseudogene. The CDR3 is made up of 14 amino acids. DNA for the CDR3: TGTGCCAGCGTCAGAGGGGGCCAGAACACTGAAGCTTTCTTT. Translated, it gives CASVRGGQNTEAFF.

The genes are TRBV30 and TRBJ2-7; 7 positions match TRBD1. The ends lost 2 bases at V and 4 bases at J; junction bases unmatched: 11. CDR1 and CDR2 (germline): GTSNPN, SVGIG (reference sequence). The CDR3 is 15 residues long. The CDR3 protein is CAWSPPGQRVYEQYF. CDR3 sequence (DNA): TGTGCCTGGAGTCCGCCGGGACAGCGAGTATACGAGCAGTACTTC. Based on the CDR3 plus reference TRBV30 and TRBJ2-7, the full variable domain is SQTIHQWPATLVQPVGSPLSLECTVEGTSNPNLYWYRQAAGRGLQLLFYSVGIGQISSEVPQNLSASRPQDRQFILSSKKLLLSDSGFYLCAWSPPGQRVYEQYFGPGTRLTVT.

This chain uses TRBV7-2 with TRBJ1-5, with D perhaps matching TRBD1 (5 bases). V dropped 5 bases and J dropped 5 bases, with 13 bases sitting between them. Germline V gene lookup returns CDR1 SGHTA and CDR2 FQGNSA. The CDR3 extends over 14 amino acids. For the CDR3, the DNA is TGTGCCAGCAGCCGGGACCTCTCCCATCAGCCCCAGCATTTT. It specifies CASSRDLSHQPQHF.

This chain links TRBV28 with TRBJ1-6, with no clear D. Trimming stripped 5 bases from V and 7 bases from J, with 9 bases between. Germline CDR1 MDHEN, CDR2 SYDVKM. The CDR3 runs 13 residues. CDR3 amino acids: CASSPPTNSPLHF. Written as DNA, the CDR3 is TGTGCCAGCAGTCCGCCCACCAATTCACCCCTCCACTTT.